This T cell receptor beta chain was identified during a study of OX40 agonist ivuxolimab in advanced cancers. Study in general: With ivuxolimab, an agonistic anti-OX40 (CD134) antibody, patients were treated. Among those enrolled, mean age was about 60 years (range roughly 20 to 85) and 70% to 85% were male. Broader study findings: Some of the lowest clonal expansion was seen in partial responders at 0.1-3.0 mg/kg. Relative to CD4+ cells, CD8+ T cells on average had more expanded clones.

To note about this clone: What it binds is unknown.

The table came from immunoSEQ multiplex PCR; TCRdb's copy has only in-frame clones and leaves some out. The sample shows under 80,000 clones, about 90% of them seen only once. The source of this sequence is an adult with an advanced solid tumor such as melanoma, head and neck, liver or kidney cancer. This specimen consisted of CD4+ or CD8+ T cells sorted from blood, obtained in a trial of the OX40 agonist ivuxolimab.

As DNA, the CDR3 is TGTGCCAGCTTACATCGGACAGGGGGTGTGCAAAAACTGTTTTTT. Translated, it gives CASLHRTGGVQKLFF. The rearrangement joins TRBV28 to TRBJ1-4, with 10 bases aligning to TRBD1. V dropped 8 bases and J dropped 9; count of bases not matched to a gene: 12. This CDR3 comprises 15 residues. The germline CDR1 and CDR2 sequences are MDHEN and SYDVKM. The full variable domain, with the rest looked up from reference TRBV28 and TRBJ1-4, is DVKVTQSSRYLVKRTGEKVFLECVQDMDHENMFWYRQDPGLGLRLIYFSYDVKMKEKGDIPEGYSVSREKKERFSLILESASTNQTSMYLCASLHRTGGVQKLFFGSGTQLSVL.